The clone carrying this T cell receptor beta chain has only a few counts. Its target is unknown. Sequencing was performed with immunoSEQ multiplex PCR; in TCRdb, only in-frame clones are kept and a portion is missing. The sample shows approximately 2,000 clones, around 24% of them seen only once. The V gene lost 5 bases and the J gene lost 6 bases, with 17 bases spanning the gap. This CDR3 is 14 amino acids long. CDR1 SGHNT and CDR2 YENEEA come from the germline V gene. The record originates from a study of T cells in localized non-small cell lung cancer. Study results and caveats: Among blood samples, higher T cell density accompanied longer overall survival. Among the top 100 tumor clones, a median about 59 appeared in adjacent lung. Of the tissues analyzed, uninvolved adjacent lung showed maximal T cell clonality, greater than tumor.

The chain employs TRBV11-3 and TRBJ2-7; D may correspond to TRBD1 or TRBD2 (5 bases each). The specimen was lung tumor tissue, collected before any cancer treatment. This sequence originates from a female donor older than 55 with stage I lung adenocarcinoma. The CDR3: CASSLGPQGGEQYF. The DNA for the CDR3 is TGTGCCAGCAGCCTGGGACCCCAAGGTGGCGAGCAGTACTTC.